The clone carrying this T cell receptor (beta chain) was seen a handful of times. The antigen is not known. This record comes from a study of identical twins. General study points: Without tracking the same donors, conclusions rested on cross-sectional statistical analysis. For monozygotic twins, models underestimated out-of-frame TCR alpha sharing.

Each cDNA held unique molecular identifiers, and template switching gave it a universal primer site. Via MiXCR, TCRdb re-called the 5' RACE reads, giving one row per CDR3 protein. The table lists about 250,000 distinct CDR3 sequences, 6% to 8.5% of them singletons. V dropped 1 base and J dropped 5; count of bases not matched to a gene: 8. This CDR3 comprises 16 residues. Germline CDR1 SQVTM, CDR2 ANQGSEA. This same sample was also taken into another study, of yellow fever vaccine responses in identical twins. Per that paper: Reportedly, twins showed a vaccine T cell response that looked partly convergent and partly personalized.

This chain connects TRBV29-1 to TRBJ1-2; 12 nucleotides match TRBD1. This clonotype was sampled from a woman between 18 and 30 years old in good health. The sequenced material came from CD8+ T cells sorted from blood. The CDR3 loop reads CSVEGGQGALSYGYTF. The CDR3 nucleotides read TGCAGCGTTGAAGGGGGACAGGGGGCTCTTTCTTATGGCTACACCTTC.